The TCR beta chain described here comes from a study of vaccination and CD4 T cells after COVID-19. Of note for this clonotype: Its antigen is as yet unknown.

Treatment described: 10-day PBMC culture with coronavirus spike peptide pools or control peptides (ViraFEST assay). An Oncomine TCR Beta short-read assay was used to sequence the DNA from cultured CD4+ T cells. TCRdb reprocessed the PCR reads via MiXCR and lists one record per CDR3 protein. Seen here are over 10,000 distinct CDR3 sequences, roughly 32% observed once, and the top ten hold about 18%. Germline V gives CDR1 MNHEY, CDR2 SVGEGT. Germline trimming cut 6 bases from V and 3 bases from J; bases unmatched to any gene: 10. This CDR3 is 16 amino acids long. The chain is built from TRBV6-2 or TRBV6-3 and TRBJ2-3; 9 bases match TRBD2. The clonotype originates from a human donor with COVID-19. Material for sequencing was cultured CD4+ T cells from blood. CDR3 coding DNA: TGTGCCAGCAGGCAAGACGGCACTAGCGGGACAGATACGCAGTATTTT. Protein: CASRQDGTSGTDTQYF.